A single sample is the source of the 6 T cell receptor beta chains below, sequenced in a study of blood T cells in healthy people across ages. The authors ran a second PCR of about 7 to 11 cycles using a sample-barcoded 5' primer and a J-beta primer mix. TCRdb processed the 5' RACE reads anew with MiXCR; each CDR3 protein has one entry. The table has hundreds of thousands of distinct CDR3 sequences, about 42% seen once. Sequenced input: blood. The receptor source for this set is a woman aged 60 to 75 in good health.

The chain couples TRBV7-3 to TRBJ2-3; maybe TRBD2 (6 bases). Trimming shortened V by 8 bases and J by 2 bases, and 14 bases separated the two germline ends. The CDR3 loop spans 14 amino acids. Germline V lookup: CDR1 SGHTA, CDR2 FQGTGA. For the CDR3, the DNA is TGTGCCAGCGCATATAGCGGCCTCACAGATACGCAGTATTTT. Protein sequence: CASAYSGLTDTQYF. Based on the CDR3 plus reference TRBV7-3 and TRBJ2-3, the full variable domain is GAGVSQTPSNKVTEKGKYVELRCDPISGHTALYWYRQSLGQGPEFLIYFQGTGAADDSGLPNDRFFAVRPEGSVSTLKIQRTERGDSAVYLCASAYSGLTDTQYFGPGTRLTVL.

This clonotype came up a few times. The DNA of the CDR3 is TGTGCCAGCAGCTTAACTGCAGGGGGCGCGAGGTGGACTGAAGCTTTCTTT. Amino acid sequence: CASSLTAGGARWTEAFF. The gene calls are TRBV7-2 and TRBJ1-1; 8 bases align to TRBD1. V shed 2 bases, J shed 5 bases, and the junction held 13 bases outside the gene matches. Germline CDR1 reads SGHTA; CDR2 reads FQGNSA. This CDR3 is 17 amino acids long.

This clonotype has at least ten counts. V and J are TRBV20-1 and TRBJ2-7; 8 bases map to TRBD1. This CDR3 comprises 13 residues. Germline V gene data show CDR1 as DFQATT and CDR2 as SNEGSKA (reference sequence). After removal of 1 base from V and 4 bases from J, the junction contained 3 bases not matched to a gene. CDR3 sequence: CSARAGGRYEQYF. DNA for the CDR3: TGCAGTGCTAGAGCAGGGGGCCGATACGAGCAGTACTTC.

There are a few counts of this clonotype. The chain couples TRBV7-8 to TRBJ2-1; 10 positions agree with TRBD2. Germline CDR1 is SGHVS and CDR2 is FQNEAQ. V shed 0 bases and J 6 bases; nucleotides not matched to a gene: 2. CDR3 length: 15 amino acids. CDR3 nucleotide sequence: TGTGCCAGCAGCTTAGCAGCGGGAGGGCCCAATGAGCAGTTCTTC. Its translation: CASSLAAGGPNEQFF.

There are many counts of this clonotype. The chain uses TRBV12-3 or TRBV12-4 and TRBJ2-7; tentative D call: TRBD1 (6 bases). Trimming took 7 bases from V and 3 from J, leaving 16 bases between them. The CDR3 runs 14 residues. DNA for the CDR3: TGTGCCAGCAACCCACAGGGTCCACACTACGAGCAGTACTTC. It encodes CASNPQGPHYEQYF.

This clonotype was detected a few times. The V call is TRBV12-3 or TRBV12-4, the J call TRBJ2-2; 8 nucleotides agree with TRBD2. The CDR3 totals 17 residues. J gave up 5 bases and V 5 bases, and 13 bases lay outside the gene matches. CDR3 loop: CASSPPPWASGTGELFF. The CDR3 nucleotides read TGTGCCAGCAGTCCACCCCCTTGGGCTAGCGGGACCGGGGAGCTGTTTTTT.